The T cell receptor beta chain under discussion was sequenced for a study of blood T cell repertoires in COVID-19. Profiling relied on immunoSEQ multiplex PCR, and the TCRdb table lists in-frame clones only, not all of them. The sample yields 220,000 or so clones, approximately 91% seen once. Sequences were obtained from peripheral blood. This TCR was recovered from a man aged 60-69 years who had recovered from COVID-19.

CDR3 in DNA: TGTGCCAGCAAGGGAAGGACAGGTGTAAATGAAAAACTGTTTTTT. Its protein product is CASKGRTGVNEKLFF. The chain couples TRBV2 to TRBJ1-4; 7 nucleotides line up with TRBD1. The V gene end was trimmed by 7 bases and the J gene end by 5 bases; junction bases not matched to a gene: 10. Germline V gene data show CDR1 as SNHLY and CDR2 as FYNNEI. This CDR3 has 15 residues.